One and the same sample provided the 12 T cell receptor beta chains below, sequenced in a study of shared clonotypes between healthy human individuals. Naive CD8 cells lacked CD45RO, underwent positive selection for CCR7 and left out terminally differentiated effector memory CD45RA+ cells. Some clones are missing from TCRdb's copy, which holds only in-frame ones; the method was immunoSEQ multiplex PCR. Of roughly 600,000 clones in the sample, 98% were seen once. Source material: naive CD8+ T cells sorted from blood. The receptors come from a young man in good health.

The chain uses TRBV27 and TRBJ2-1, with 8 positions matching TRBD1. Trimming cost V 2 bases and J 4 bases; bases outside gene matches: 7. This CDR3 comprises 16 residues. Germline-derived CDR1 and CDR2 are MNHEY and SMNVEV (reference sequence). CDR3 residues: CASSLPGTGRYNEQFF. The CDR3 DNA sequence: TGTGCCAGCAGTTTACCCGGGACAGGACGATACAATGAGCAGTTCTTC.

This chain connects TRBV7-9 to TRBJ1-4, with unresolved D. The CDR3 spans 14 residues. Germline assignment: CDR1 SEHNR and CDR2 FQNEAQ (reference sequence). Trimming removed 5 bases from V and 8 bases from J, with 15 bases in between. CDR3 nucleotides: TGTGCCAGCAGCGAGCGGACGAAAGAGGAAAAACTGTTTTTT. It yields the protein CASSERTKEEKLFF.

The table lists this clone with a count of one. The genes are TRBV5-8 and TRBJ2-7; TRBD1 is a possible D gene (6 bases). Germline-derived CDR1 and CDR2 are SGHTS and YDEGEE. The V end lost 5 bases, the J end lost 4 bases, and 16 bases lay between the germline ends. The CDR3 consists of 14 residues. The CDR3 DNA reads TGTGCCAGCAGTACGCCGGGACAAAAATACGAGCAGTACTTC. Translated, it gives CASSTPGQKYEQYF.

V and J are TRBV4-2 and TRBJ2-7; the D is unclear. V lost 1 base and J 7 bases, leaving 11 bases between the germline ends. The CDR3 loop spans 13 amino acids. The germline CDR1 and CDR2 sequences are LGHNA and YNFKEQ. The CDR3 sequence: CASSQVGPREQYF. CDR3 nucleotides: TGTGCCAGCAGCCAAGTCGGTCCGAGGGAGCAGTACTTC.

V and J are TRBV2 and TRBJ2-7, with D perhaps TRBD2 (6 bases). V dropped 9 bases and J dropped 0 bases, with 12 bases sitting between them. CDR3 length: 13 amino acids. CDR1 and CDR2 (germline): SNHLY, FYNNEI. CDR3 protein: CASLARSSYEQYF. In DNA form, the CDR3 reads TGTGCCAGTCTAGCGAGGAGCTCCTACGAGCAGTACTTC. Full variable domain (rest looked up from reference TRBV2 and TRBJ2-7): EPEVTQTPSHQVTQMGQEVILRCVPISNHLYFYWYRQILGQKVEFLVSFYNNEISEKSEIFDDQFSVERPDGSNFTLKIRSTKLEDSAMYFCASLARSSYEQYFGPGTRLTVT.

The V call is TRBV7-6, the J call TRBJ1-1; D not certain. CDR1 is SGHVS, CDR2 FNYEAQ, per germline. The V gene lost 8 bases and the J gene lost 4 bases, with 11 bases spanning the gap. This CDR3 region has 12 residues. CDR3 in DNA: TGTGCCAGCGGGAACTGGGGCACTGAAGCTTTCTTT. Residues: CASGNWGTEAFF.

The chain carries TRBV28 and TRBJ1-4, with D maybe TRBD1 (5 bases). The V end was cut by 5 bases, the J end by 1 base, with 11 bases between. Germline lookup yields CDR1 MDHEN and CDR2 SYDVKM. This CDR3 has 15 residues. This chain's CDR3 is CASSRRGRTNEKLFF. DNA for the CDR3: TGTGCCAGCAGTCGACGGGGACGAACTAATGAAAAACTGTTTTTT.

The J gene is TRBJ2-5, the V gene TRBV9; no definite D call. The CDR3 extends over 14 amino acids. Germline V gene lookup returns CDR1 SGDLS and CDR2 YYNGEE. V lost 4 bases and J lost 1, with 11 bases in between. In DNA form, the CDR3 reads TGTGCCAGCAGCCCTGTAGTATTCCAAGAGACCCAGTACTTC. This codes for CASSPVVFQETQYF. Full variable domain (rest looked up from reference TRBV9 and TRBJ2-5): DSGVTQTPKHLITATGQRVTLRCSPRSGDLSVYWYQQSLDQGLQFLIQYYNGEERAKGNILERFSAQQFPDLHSELNLSSLELGDSALYFCASSPVVFQETQYFGPGTRLLVL.

The chain joins TRBV15 to TRBJ1-2; a weak D match, TRBD1 (5 bases). V lost 4 bases and J lost 9, with 21 bases in between. The CDR3 runs 15 residues. Germline lookup yields CDR1 LNHNV and CDR2 YYDKDF (reference sequence). CDR3 DNA: TGTGCCACCAGCAACACCCGGGACGTGCCATGGAGCTACACCTTC. Translated: CATSNTRDVPWSYTF.

The V and J genes are TRBV28 and TRBJ2-7, with no clear D. V was pared by 5 bases and J by 3 bases, with 14 bases between. The CDR3 spans 14 residues. Germline-derived CDR1 and CDR2 are MDHEN and SYDVKM. The CDR3 DNA is TGTGCCAGCAGTCCTCCGGTCAGCCGCTACGAGCAGTACTTC. This translates into CASSPPVSRYEQYF. The full variable domain, its missing parts supplied by reference TRBV28 and TRBJ2-7, is DVKVTQSSRYLVKRTGEKVFLECVQDMDHENMFWYRQDPGLGLRLIYFSYDVKMKEKGDIPEGYSVSREKKERFSLILESASTNQTSMYLCASSPPVSRYEQYFGPGTRLTVT.

This chain connects TRBV27 to TRBJ1-1; D remains ambiguous. This CDR3 contains 15 residues. The V and J ends lost 0 bases and 1 base respectively, with 9 bases between them. Germline values: CDR1 MNHEY, CDR2 SMNVEV (reference sequence). This CDR3 is CASSLSHRTNTEAFF. The CDR3, as DNA: TGTGCCAGCAGTTTATCGCACCGGACGAACACTGAAGCTTTCTTT.

This chain uses TRBV7-9 with TRBJ2-5; D perhaps matches TRBD1 (6 bases). The CDR3 runs 15 residues. The germline V gene encodes CDR1 SEHNR and CDR2 FQNEAQ (reference sequence). V was trimmed by 5 bases and J by 4 bases, leaving 17 bases between them. CDR3 region: CASSDPGPRGETQYF. The CDR3, as DNA: TGTGCCAGCAGCGATCCGGGACCCAGGGGAGAGACCCAGTACTTC.